These 8 T cell receptor beta chains share one sample of origin, sequenced in a study of technical replicates of blood from a few donors. Profiled with immunoSEQ multiplex PCR; TCRdb holds only in-frame clones, not every one. The sample carries about 14,000 clones, less than 90% recorded once. Sequencing was done on a sample of PBMCs. Receptors were obtained from a human donor in good health.

The chain carries TRBV6-4 and TRBJ2-1; weak D call: TRBD1 (5 bases). Trimming stripped 0 bases from V and 11 bases from J, with 14 bases between. The CDR3 runs 14 residues. Germline values: CDR1 MRHNA, CDR2 SNTAGT. The CDR3 is CASSDSSRGPQQFF. CDR3 coding DNA: TGTGCCAGCAGTGACTCGAGTAGGGGCCCCCAGCAGTTCTTC.

V and J are TRBV7-8 and TRBJ2-7; D is ambiguous. The CDR3 has 14 residues. The V end lost 3 bases, the J end lost 0 bases, and 9 bases lay between the germline ends. Germline CDR1 reads SGHVS; CDR2 reads FQNEAQ. CDR3: CASSFGPSSYEQYF. CDR3 nucleotide sequence: TGTGCCAGCAGCTTTGGTCCCAGCTCCTACGAGCAGTACTTC.

J is TRBJ1-2 and V is TRBV7-9, with D hard to call. Trimming removed 0 bases from V and 2 bases from J, with 7 bases in between. The CDR3 consists of 14 residues. CDR1 is SEHNR and CDR2 is FQNEAQ in the germline V gene (reference sequence). The CDR3 DNA reads TGTGCCAGCAGCTTAGCGGCAGAAAACTATGGCTACACCTTC. Translation: CASSLAAENYGYTF.

The chain carries TRBV6-5 and TRBJ1-5; 8 bases are shared with TRBD1. The J segment lost 6 bases and the V segment lost 0 bases, leaving 4 bases of the junction unmatched. Germline loops: CDR1 MNHEY, CDR2 SVGAGI. The CDR3 runs 15 residues. CDR3 in DNA: TGTGCCAGCAGTTACTCGGGGACAGGAGGTCAGCCCCAGCATTTT. Its translation is CASSYSGTGGQPQHF.

CDR3 region: CASSDGQGADTQYF. The DNA of the CDR3 is TGTGCCAGCAGTGACGGACAGGGGGCAGATACGCAGTATTTT. V gene TRBV6-4 combines with J gene TRBJ2-3; 10 nucleotides match TRBD1. With 2 bases clipped from V and 4 bases from J, the junction kept 0 bases outside the gene matches. Germline V lookup: CDR1 MRHNA, CDR2 SNTAGT. The length of the CDR3 is 14 residues.

The CDR3 DNA is TGTGCCAGCAGTTACGGACAGGGTACGATGTACGAGCAGTACTTC. Amino acids: CASSYGQGTMYEQYF. J is TRBJ2-7 and V is TRBV6-5; 8 nucleotides line up with TRBD1. CDR1 is MNHEY and CDR2 is SVGAGI in the germline V gene. The CDR3 runs 15 residues. Trimming at V came to 2 bases and at J to 4 bases, leaving 7 bases not matched to a gene.

The rearrangement uses TRBV6-1 and TRBJ2-7; 7 bases match TRBD1. J gave up 2 bases and V 1 base, and 8 bases lay outside the gene matches. The CDR3 extends over 16 amino acids. The germline V gene encodes CDR1 MNHNS and CDR2 SASEGT. The CDR3 region is CASSEGDRRTAYEQYF. Written as DNA, the CDR3 is TGTGCCAGCAGTGAAGGGGACAGACGTACAGCCTACGAGCAGTACTTC.

The chain recombines TRBV28 with TRBJ1-5; TRBD1 is a possible D gene (5 bases). V lost 5 bases, J lost 2 bases, and 16 bases lay in between. The CDR3 extends over 16 amino acids. Looked up from germline, CDR1 is MDHEN and CDR2 is SYDVKM. In nucleotides, the CDR3 is TGTGCCAGCAGTCCCAACCAGGGAATGGGCAATCAGCCCCAGCATTTT. Translation: CASSPNQGMGNQPQHF.